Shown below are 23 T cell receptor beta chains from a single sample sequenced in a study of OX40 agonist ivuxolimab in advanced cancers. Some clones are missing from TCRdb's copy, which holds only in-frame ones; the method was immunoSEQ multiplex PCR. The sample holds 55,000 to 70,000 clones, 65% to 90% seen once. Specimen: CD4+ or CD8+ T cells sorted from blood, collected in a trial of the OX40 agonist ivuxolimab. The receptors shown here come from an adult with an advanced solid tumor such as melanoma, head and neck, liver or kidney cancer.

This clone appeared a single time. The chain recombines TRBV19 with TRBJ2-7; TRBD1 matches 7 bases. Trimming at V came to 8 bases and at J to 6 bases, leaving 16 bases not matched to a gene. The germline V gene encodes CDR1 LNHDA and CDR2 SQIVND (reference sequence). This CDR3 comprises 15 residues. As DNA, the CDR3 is TGTGCCAGTGCGACCGGGACAGCGGTCCTTGGCGAGCAGTACTTC. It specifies CASATGTAVLGEQYF.

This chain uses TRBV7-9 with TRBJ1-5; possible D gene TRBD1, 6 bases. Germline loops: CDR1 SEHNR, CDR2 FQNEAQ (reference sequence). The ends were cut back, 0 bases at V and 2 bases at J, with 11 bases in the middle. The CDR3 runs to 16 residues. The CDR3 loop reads CASSLALAGGNQPQHF. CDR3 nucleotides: TGTGCCAGCAGCTTAGCGTTGGCAGGGGGCAATCAGCCCCAGCATTTT.

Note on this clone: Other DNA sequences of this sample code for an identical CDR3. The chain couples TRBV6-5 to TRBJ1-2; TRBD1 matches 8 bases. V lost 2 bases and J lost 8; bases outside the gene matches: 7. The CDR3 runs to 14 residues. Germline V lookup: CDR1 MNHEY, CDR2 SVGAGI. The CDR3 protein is CASSYITGGRGYTF. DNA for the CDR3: TGTGCCAGCAGTTACATTACAGGGGGGCGGGGCTACACCTTC.

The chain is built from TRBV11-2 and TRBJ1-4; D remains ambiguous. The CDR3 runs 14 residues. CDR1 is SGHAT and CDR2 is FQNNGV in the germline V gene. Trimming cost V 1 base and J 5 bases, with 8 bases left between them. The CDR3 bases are TGTGCCAGCAGCTTAGGAAGTTTGAATGAAAAACTGTTTTTT. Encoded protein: CASSLGSLNEKLFF. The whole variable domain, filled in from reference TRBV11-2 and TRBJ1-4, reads EAGVAQSPRYKIIEKRQSVAFWCNPISGHATLYWYQQILGQGPKLLIQFQNNGVVDDSQLPKDRFSAERLKGVDSTLKIQPAKLEDSAVYLCASSLGSLNEKLFFGSGTQLSVL.

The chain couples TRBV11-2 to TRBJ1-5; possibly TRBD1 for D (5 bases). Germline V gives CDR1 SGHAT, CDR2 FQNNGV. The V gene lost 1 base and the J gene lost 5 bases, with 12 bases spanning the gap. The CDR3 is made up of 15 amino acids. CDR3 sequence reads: CASSLVAGSHQPQHF. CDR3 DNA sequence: TGTGCCAGCAGCTTAGTAGCAGGGTCCCATCAGCCCCAGCATTTT.

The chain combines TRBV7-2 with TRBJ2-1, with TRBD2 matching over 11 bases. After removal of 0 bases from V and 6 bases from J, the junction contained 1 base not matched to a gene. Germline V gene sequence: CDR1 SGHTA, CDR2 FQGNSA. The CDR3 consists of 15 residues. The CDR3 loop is CASSLALAGVNEQFF. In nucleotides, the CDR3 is TGTGCCAGCAGCTTAGCACTAGCGGGAGTCAATGAGCAGTTCTTC.

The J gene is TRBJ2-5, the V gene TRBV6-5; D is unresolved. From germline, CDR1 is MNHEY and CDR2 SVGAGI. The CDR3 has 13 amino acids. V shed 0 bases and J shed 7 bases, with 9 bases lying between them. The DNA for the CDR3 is TGTGCCAGCAGTTACTCGACGGGCCCGACCCAGTACTTC. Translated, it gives CASSYSTGPTQYF.

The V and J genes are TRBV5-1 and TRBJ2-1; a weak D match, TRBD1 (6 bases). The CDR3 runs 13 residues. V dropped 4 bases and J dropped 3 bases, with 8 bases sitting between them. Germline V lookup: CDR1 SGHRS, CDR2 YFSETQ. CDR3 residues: CASSLGHYNEQFF. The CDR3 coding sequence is TGCGCCAGCAGCCTGGGACACTACAATGAGCAGTTCTTC. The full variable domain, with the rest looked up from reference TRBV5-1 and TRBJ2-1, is KAGVTQTPRYLIKTRGQQVTLSCSPISGHRSVSWYQQTPGQGLQFLFEYFSETQRNKGNFPGRFSGRQFSNSRSEMNVSTLELGDSALYLCASSLGHYNEQFFGPGTRLTVL.

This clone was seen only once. The DNA for the CDR3 is TGTGCCAGCAGTTACCCTGGACAGGGGAGGAATGAGCAGTTCTTC. Translation gives CASSYPGQGRNEQFF. The chain joins TRBV6-5 to TRBJ2-1, with TRBD1 identical over 9 bases. The CDR3 extends over 15 amino acids. Germline values: CDR1 MNHEY, CDR2 SVGAGI. V shed 2 bases, J shed 7 bases, and the junction held 6 bases outside the gene matches.

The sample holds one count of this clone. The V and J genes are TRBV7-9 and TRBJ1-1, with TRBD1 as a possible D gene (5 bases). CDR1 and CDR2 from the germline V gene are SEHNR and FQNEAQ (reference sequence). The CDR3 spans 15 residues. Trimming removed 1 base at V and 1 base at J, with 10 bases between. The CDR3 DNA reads TGTGCCAGCAGCTTAGAGGGGTGGGGGAACACTGAAGCTTTCTTT. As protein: CASSLEGWGNTEAFF.

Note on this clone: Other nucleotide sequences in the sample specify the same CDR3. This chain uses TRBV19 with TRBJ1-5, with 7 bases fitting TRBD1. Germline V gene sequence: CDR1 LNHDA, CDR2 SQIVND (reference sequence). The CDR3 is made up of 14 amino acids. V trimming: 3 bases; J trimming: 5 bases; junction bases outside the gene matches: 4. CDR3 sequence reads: CASSIRTGDQPQHF. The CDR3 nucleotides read TGTGCCAGTAGTATCCGAACAGGGGATCAGCCCCAGCATTTT.

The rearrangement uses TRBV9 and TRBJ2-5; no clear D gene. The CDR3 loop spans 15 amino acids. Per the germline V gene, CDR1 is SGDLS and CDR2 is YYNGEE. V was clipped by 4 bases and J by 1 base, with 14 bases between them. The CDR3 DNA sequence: TGTGCCAGCAGCTCCCGACCCACACTCCAAGAGACCCAGTACTTC. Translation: CASSSRPTLQETQYF.

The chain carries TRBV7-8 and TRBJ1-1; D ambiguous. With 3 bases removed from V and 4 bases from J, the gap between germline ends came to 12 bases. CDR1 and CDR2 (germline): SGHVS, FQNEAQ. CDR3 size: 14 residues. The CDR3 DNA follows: TGTGCCAGCAGCTTTGGCGGGAGAGGCACTGAAGCTTTCTTT. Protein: CASSFGGRGTEAFF.

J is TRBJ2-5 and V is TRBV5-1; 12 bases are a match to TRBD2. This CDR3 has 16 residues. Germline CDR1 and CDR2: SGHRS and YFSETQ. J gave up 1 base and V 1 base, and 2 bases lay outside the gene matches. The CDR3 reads CASSLLLAGGQETQYF. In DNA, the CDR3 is TGCGCCAGCAGCTTGCTACTAGCGGGGGGCCAAGAGACCCAGTACTTC. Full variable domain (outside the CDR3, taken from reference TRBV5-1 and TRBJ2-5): KAGVTQTPRYLIKTRGQQVTLSCSPISGHRSVSWYQQTPGQGLQFLFEYFSETQRNKGNFPGRFSGRQFSNSRSEMNVSTLELGDSALYLCASSLLLAGGQETQYFGPGTRLLVL.

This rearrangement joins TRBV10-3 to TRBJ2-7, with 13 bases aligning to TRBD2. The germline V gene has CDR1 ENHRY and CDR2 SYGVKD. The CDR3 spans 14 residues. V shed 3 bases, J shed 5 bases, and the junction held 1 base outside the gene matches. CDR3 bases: TGTGCCATCAGTGACGGGACTAGCGGGAACGAGCAGTACTTC. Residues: CAISDGTSGNEQYF.

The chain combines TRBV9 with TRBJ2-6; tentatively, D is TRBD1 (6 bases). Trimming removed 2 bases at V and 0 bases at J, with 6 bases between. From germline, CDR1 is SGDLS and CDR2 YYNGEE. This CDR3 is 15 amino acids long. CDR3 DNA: TGTGCCAGCAGCGTGGACAGCTCTGGGGCCAACGTCCTGACTTTC. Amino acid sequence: CASSVDSSGANVLTF.

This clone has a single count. The CDR3 nucleotides are TGTGCCAGCAGCCCCCGACTAGCGGGGGGGGCAGATACGCAGTATTTT. Residues: CASSPRLAGGADTQYF. The V call is TRBV7-2, the J call TRBJ2-3; TRBD2 matches 14 bases. CDR1 and CDR2 from the germline V gene are SGHTA and FQGNSA. This CDR3 contains 16 residues. V was clipped by 5 bases and J by 4 bases; unmatched bases: 5.

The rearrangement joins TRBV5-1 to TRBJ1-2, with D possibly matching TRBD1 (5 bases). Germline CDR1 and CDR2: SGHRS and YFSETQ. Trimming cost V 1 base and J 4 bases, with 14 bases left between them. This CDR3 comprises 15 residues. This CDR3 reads CASSLLIDSSYGYTF. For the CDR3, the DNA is TGCGCCAGCAGCTTGTTGATTGACAGCTCCTATGGCTACACCTTC.

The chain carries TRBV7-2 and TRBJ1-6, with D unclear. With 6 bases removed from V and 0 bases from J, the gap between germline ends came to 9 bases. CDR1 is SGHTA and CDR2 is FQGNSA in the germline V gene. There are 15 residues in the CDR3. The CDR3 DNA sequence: TGTGCCAGCAGTTCGCGGAGCTCCTATAATTCACCCCTCCACTTT. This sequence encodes CASSSRSSYNSPLHF. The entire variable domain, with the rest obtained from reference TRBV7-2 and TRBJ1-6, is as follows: GAGVSQSPSNKVTEKGKDVELRCDPISGHTALYWYRQSLGQGLEFLIYFQGNSAPDKSGLPSDRFSAERTGGSVSTLTIQRTQQEDSAVYLCASSSRSSYNSPLHFGNGTRLTVT.

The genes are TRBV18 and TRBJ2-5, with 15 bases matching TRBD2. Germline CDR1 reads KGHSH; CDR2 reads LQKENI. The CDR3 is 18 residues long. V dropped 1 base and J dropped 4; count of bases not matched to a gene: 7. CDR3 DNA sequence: TGTGCCAGCTCACCACGACTAGGACTAGCGGGAGGGGGAGAGACCCAGTACTTC. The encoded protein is CASSPRLGLAGGGETQYF. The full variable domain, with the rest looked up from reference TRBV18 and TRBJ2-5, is NAGVMQNPRHLVRRRGQEARLRCSPMKGHSHVYWYRQLPEEGLKFMVYLQKENIIDESGMPKERFSAEFPKEGPSILRIQQVVRGDSAAYFCASSPRLGLAGGGETQYFGPGTRLLVL.

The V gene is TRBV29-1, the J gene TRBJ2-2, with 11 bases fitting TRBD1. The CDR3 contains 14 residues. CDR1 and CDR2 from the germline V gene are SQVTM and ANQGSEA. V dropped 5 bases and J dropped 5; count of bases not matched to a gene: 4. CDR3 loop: CSVWTGGRTGELFF. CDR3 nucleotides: TGCAGCGTTTGGACAGGGGGCAGGACCGGGGAGCTGTTTTTT.

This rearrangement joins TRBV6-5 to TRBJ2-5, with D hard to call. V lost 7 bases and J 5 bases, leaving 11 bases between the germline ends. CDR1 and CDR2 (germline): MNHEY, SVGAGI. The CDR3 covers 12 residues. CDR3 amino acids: CASNTPRETQYF. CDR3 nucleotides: TGTGCCAGCAACACCCCTAGGGAGACCCAGTACTTC.

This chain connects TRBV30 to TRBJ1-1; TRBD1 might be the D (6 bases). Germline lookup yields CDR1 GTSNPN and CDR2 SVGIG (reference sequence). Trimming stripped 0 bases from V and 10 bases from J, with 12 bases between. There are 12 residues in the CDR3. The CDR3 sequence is CAWSVGQGRAFF. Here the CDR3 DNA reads TGTGCCTGGAGTGTGGGGCAGGGGAGAGCTTTCTTT.